This section outlines one T cell receptor (beta chain) sequence together with its context. Its antigen remains unknown. This sample is part of a study of cytomegalovirus exposure and HLA in healthy donors. As for the study in general: Previous work identified roughly 120 million unique TCR beta sequences from around 180 million T cells. The early release's HLA-typed donors yielded 78 million or so unique TCRs.

Germline lookup yields CDR1 LNHNV and CDR2 YYDKDF (reference sequence). This CDR3 is built from 15 residues. V lost 3 bases to trimming and J lost 1 base; unmatched junction nucleotides: 5. Study-wide findings and caveats: It was likely that a cluster of highly shared sequence variants was a sequencing artifact. CMV antigen specificity was confirmed in vitro for a few CMV-associated chains.

PCR involved 60 Vbeta and 13 Jbeta primers. Measured with immunoSEQ multiplex PCR; TCRdb has only the in-frame clones, and not every one. The table records 90,000 to 110,000 clones, more than 60% of them present only once. The specimen sequenced was PBMCs. This sequence joins TRBV15 and TRBJ1-1; 7 nucleotides match TRBD1. This clonotype was obtained from a man aged 25 to 40 in good health and CMV-seronegative. The CDR3 nucleotides read TGTGCCACCAGCAGGGTGGGACAGACGAACACTGAAGCTTTCTTT. The encoded protein is CATSRVGQTNTEAFF.